A single sample gave rise to the 31 T cell receptor beta chains below, sequenced in a study of T cell repertoires in ileal Crohn's disease (dated by TCRdb to about 2019). The time point label for this specimen denotes: neoterminal ileum biopsy at postoperative endoscopy, about 6 months after surgery. The library was produced with the immunoSEQ multiplex PCR assay. TCRdb retrieved this table from immuneACCESS and kept in-frame rearrangements only. Not all clones are present; in checked studies, unresolved V genes account for under half, and no reason is known for the remainder. Across this sample there are a few thousand clones, with 70% to 85% seen only once. Roughly 4% of the sample is held by the ten biggest clonotypes. Sequencing was performed on ileal tissue. All receptors derive from an adult with Crohn's disease.

The chain is built from TRBV7-9 and TRBJ2-7; 7 bases map to TRBD1. V gave up 0 bases and J gave up 2 bases; unmatched junction bases: 7. CDR3 length: 16 amino acids. The V gene's germline CDR1 is SEHNR and CDR2 FQNEAQ (reference sequence). The CDR3 nucleotides are TGTGCCAGCAGCTTAGCCGTAGGGGACAGAGCCTACGAGCAGTACTTC. Protein sequence: CASSLAVGDRAYEQYF.

The V call is TRBV7-2, the J call TRBJ1-2; 7 bases map to TRBD1. The germline V gene has CDR1 SGHTA and CDR2 FQGNSA. With 5 bases clipped from V and 7 bases from J, the junction kept 4 bases outside the gene matches. The CDR3 loop spans 12 amino acids. CDR3 in amino acids: CASSIDRVGYTF. CDR3 nucleotides: TGTGCCAGCAGCATCGACAGGGTTGGCTACACCTTC. Full variable domain (remainder filled in from reference TRBV7-2 and TRBJ1-2): GAGVSQSPSNKVTEKGKDVELRCDPISGHTALYWYRQSLGQGLEFLIYFQGNSAPDKSGLPSDRFSAERTGGSVSTLTIQRTQQEDSAVYLCASSIDRVGYTFGSGTRLTVV.

Concerning this clone: Within the sample, other DNA sequences also encode this same CDR3. The rearrangement joins TRBV7-9 to TRBJ1-2; 8 bases line up with TRBD1. This CDR3 contains 16 residues. The germline CDR1 and CDR2 sequences are SEHNR and FQNEAQ (reference sequence). V trimming: 5 bases; J trimming: 0 bases; junction bases outside the gene matches: 8. The CDR3 DNA is TGTGCCAGCAGCCCCCGGGACAGGCGAGCTAACTATGGCTACACCTTC. Translating gives CASSPRDRRANYGYTF.

This clone was counted a few times. Additional DNA sequences in this sample encode the identical CDR3. The V call is TRBV6-6, the J call TRBJ1-2; 9 nucleotides match TRBD1. The CDR3 spans 14 residues. CDR1 and CDR2 from the germline V gene are MNHNY and SVGAGI (reference sequence). With 6 bases clipped from V and 4 bases from J, the junction kept 6 bases outside the gene matches. The CDR3 region is CASSQQGAGYGYTF. The CDR3 DNA is TGTGCCAGCAGCCAACAGGGGGCAGGCTATGGCTACACCTTC.

V usage is TRBV28 and J usage is TRBJ1-1; no reliable D call. This CDR3 has 13 amino acids. CDR1 and CDR2 (germline): MDHEN, SYDVKM. Trimming removed 2 bases from V and 4 bases from J, with 8 bases in between. This CDR3 reads CASSLRAATEAFF. For the CDR3, the DNA is TGTGCCAGCAGTTTACGGGCAGCCACTGAAGCTTTCTTT.

This sequence joins TRBV7-6 and TRBJ2-1; TRBD2 is a possible D gene (6 bases). Trimming took 1 base from V and 3 from J, leaving 10 bases between them. CDR1 and CDR2 (germline): SGHVS, FNYEAQ. The CDR3 length is 15 residues. The CDR3 bases are TGTGCCAGCAGCTTAGTCTCCGGGGGCTACAATGAGCAGTTCTTC. Protein sequence: CASSLVSGGYNEQFF. Using reference TRBV7-6 and TRBJ2-1 for the parts outside the CDR3, the full variable domain is GAGVSQSPRYKVTKRGQDVALRCDPISGHVSLYWYRQALGQGPEFLTYFNYEAQQDKSGLPNDRFSAERPEGSISTLTIQRTEQRDSAMYRCASSLVSGGYNEQFFGPGTRLTVL.

In DNA, the CDR3 is TGTGCCAGTAGTATAGGGGCTAGCGGGAAGACCTACGAGCAGTACTTC. Translating it yields CASSIGASGKTYEQYF. The gene calls are TRBV19 and TRBJ2-7; TRBD2 matches 9 bases. The CDR3 is made up of 16 amino acids. Per the germline V gene, CDR1 is LNHDA and CDR2 is SQIVND (reference sequence). V was pared by 1 base and J by 2 bases, with 6 bases of the junction left unmatched.

This sequence joins TRBV6-1 and TRBJ1-4; no clear D gene. V shed 0 bases and J shed 7 bases, with 15 bases lying between them. Per germline, CDR1 MNHNS and CDR2 SASEGT. The CDR3 loop spans 16 amino acids. The CDR3 sequence is CASSEALGALIEKLFF. CDR3 bases: TGTGCCAGCAGTGAAGCCCTAGGCGCTCTCATTGAAAAACTGTTTTTT.

This clone is a singleton in its sample. V and J are TRBV5-1 and TRBJ2-5; 10 positions agree with TRBD1. The better agreement between TRBJ2-7 and the DNA end casts doubt on the J call. The CDR3 runs 14 residues. Germline V CDR1 and CDR2: SGHRS, YFSETQ. This CDR3 reads CASSLGQGAYEQYF. The CDR3 nucleotides are TGCGCCAGCAGCTTGGGACAGGGGGCTTACGAGCAGTACTTC.

The J gene is TRBJ1-2, the V gene TRBV6-1, with D possibly being TRBD1 (5 bases). The V and J ends lost 7 bases and 7 bases respectively, with 16 bases between them. This CDR3 has 13 amino acids. Germline V gene data show CDR1 as MNHNS and CDR2 as SASEGT. The CDR3 protein is CASNYRGEGGYTF. CDR3 sequence (DNA): TGTGCCAGCAATTACCGGGGGGAGGGTGGCTACACCTTC.

The V and J genes are TRBV6-1 and TRBJ1-5; D is unclear. Germline loops: CDR1 MNHNS, CDR2 SASEGT. Trimming stripped 1 base from V and 7 bases from J, with 5 bases between. The CDR3 has 12 residues. The CDR3 DNA reads TGTGCCAGCAGTGAAGGGAACCAGCCCCAGCATTTT. It specifies CASSEGNQPQHF.

The DNA of the CDR3 is TGTGCCAGCAGTGACTCGACTCCGGGAGGGTCCTACAATGAGCAGTTCTTC. Its translation: CASSDSTPGGSYNEQFF. V gene TRBV6-4 combines with J gene TRBJ2-1; 8 nucleotides align to TRBD2. This CDR3 is 17 amino acids long. V lost 0 bases to trimming and J lost 1 base; unmatched junction nucleotides: 5. CDR1 is MRHNA and CDR2 is SNTAGT in the germline V gene.

This clone was counted only a few times. The V call is TRBV4-3, the J call TRBJ2-1, with D possibly TRBD2 on 5 matching bases. Germline lookup yields CDR1 LGHNA and CDR2 YSLEER. Deletions cut 1 base from V and 7 bases from J, with 8 bases between. The CDR3 totals 13 residues. CDR3 sequence reads: CASSQGRGNEQFF. The CDR3 coding sequence is TGCGCCAGCAGCCAAGGACGGGGAAATGAGCAGTTCTTC.

J is TRBJ1-1 and V is TRBV7-3; 9 nucleotides agree with TRBD1. The V gene end was trimmed by 3 bases and the J gene end by 0 bases; junction bases not matched to a gene: 2. Per the germline V gene, CDR1 is SGHTA and CDR2 is FQGTGA. CDR3 length: 15 amino acids. In DNA, the CDR3 is TGTGCCAGCAGCTTTGGGGACAGGGTGAACACTGAAGCTTTCTTT. Its translation: CASSFGDRVNTEAFF. The whole variable domain, filled in from reference TRBV7-3 and TRBJ1-1, reads GAGVSQTPSNKVTEKGKYVELRCDPISGHTALYWYRQSLGQGPEFLIYFQGTGAADDSGLPNDRFFAVRPEGSVSTLKIQRTERGDSAVYLCASSFGDRVNTEAFFGQGTRLTVV.

The chain's CDR3 is CASSDGTSGASDTQYF. The CDR3 nucleotides are TGTGCCAGCAGTGACGGGACTAGCGGGGCCAGCGATACGCAGTATTTT. This chain connects TRBV6-4 to TRBJ2-3, with TRBD2 matching 13 bases. Germline V CDR1 and CDR2: MRHNA, SNTAGT. Trimming at V came to 2 bases and at J to 6 bases, leaving 5 bases not matched to a gene. The CDR3 runs 16 residues.

The rearrangement joins TRBV7-9 to TRBJ1-3; D uncertain. The V end was cut by 1 base, the J end by 3 bases, with 1 base between. The V gene's germline CDR1 is SEHNR and CDR2 FQNEAQ (reference sequence). There are 12 residues in the CDR3. DNA for the CDR3: TGTGCCAGCAGCTTAGGTGGAAACACCATATATTTT. Encoded protein: CASSLGGNTIYF.

The chain employs TRBV25-1 and TRBJ2-7; D call uncertain. The V end lost 1 base, the J end lost 6 bases, and 16 bases lay between the germline ends. Germline V gene data show CDR1 as MGHDK and CDR2 as SYGVNS. The CDR3 extends over 15 amino acids. In DNA form, the CDR3 reads TGTGCCAGCAGTGAATGGGAAGGGATGAGGAGCGAGCAGTACTTC. It encodes CASSEWEGMRSEQYF.

The chain employs TRBV6-1 and TRBJ1-4, with TRBD1 matching 7 bases. This CDR3 region has 15 residues. J gave up 5 bases and V 1 base, and 4 bases lay outside the gene matches. The germline V gene encodes CDR1 MNHNS and CDR2 SASEGT. CDR3 protein: CASSEGAGGNEKLFF. CDR3 sequence (DNA): TGTGCCAGCAGTGAAGGGGCAGGGGGGAATGAAAAACTGTTTTTT.

This chain joins TRBV7-2 and TRBJ2-1, with 10 bases matching TRBD2. The CDR3 spans 15 residues. Trimming at V came to 6 bases and at J to 4 bases, leaving 6 bases not matched to a gene. The germline V gene encodes CDR1 SGHTA and CDR2 FQGNSA. CDR3 region: CASRLSGRKYNEQFF. The CDR3, as DNA: TGTGCCAGCAGACTTAGCGGGAGGAAGTACAATGAGCAGTTCTTC.

The V and J genes are TRBV28 and TRBJ1-5; no definite D call. Germline CDR1 is MDHEN and CDR2 is SYDVKM. Trimming removed 7 bases at V and 6 bases at J, with 10 bases between. The CDR3 is 12 residues long. In DNA form, the CDR3 reads TGTGCCAGCACCCTACTGGGTCAGCCCCAGCATTTT. This sequence encodes CASTLLGQPQHF.

This clone was observed once. The rearrangement links TRBV14 to TRBJ2-3; a weak D match, TRBD1 (6 bases). CDR1 is SGHDN, CDR2 FVKESK, per germline. The germline V and J ends were trimmed by 0 bases and 4 bases, with 11 bases remaining between them. This CDR3 has 15 residues. The DNA of the CDR3 is TGTGCCAGCAGCCAAGAGGGACATCGCGCAGATACGCAGTATTTT. It encodes CASSQEGHRADTQYF. Using reference TRBV14 and TRBJ2-3 for the parts outside the CDR3, the full variable domain is EAGVTQFPSHSVIEKGQTVTLRCDPISGHDNLYWYRRVMGKEIKFLLHFVKESKQDESGMPNNRFLAERTGGTYSTLKVQPAELEDSGVYFCASSQEGHRADTQYFGPGTRLTVL.

For this clone: Distinct nucleotide sequences in the sample also encode this CDR3. Here the CDR3 reads CASSSGPSYEQYF. The CDR3 DNA sequence: TGTGCCAGCAGCTCCGGACCATCCTACGAGCAGTACTTC. The chain links TRBV7-3 to TRBJ2-7, with no clear D. This CDR3 contains 13 residues. V lost 4 bases and J 1 base, leaving 8 bases between the germline ends. Germline V CDR1 and CDR2: SGHTA, FQGTGA.

This chain links TRBV28 with TRBJ1-5; tentatively, D is TRBD1 (5 bases). CDR1 MDHEN and CDR2 SYDVKM come from the germline V gene. V was pared by 2 bases and J by 7 bases, with 12 bases between. This CDR3 is built from 14 residues. The CDR3 DNA reads TGTGCCAGCAGTTTAGGGTGGGGGGGACAGCCCCAGCATTTT. This codes for CASSLGWGGQPQHF.

The CDR3 DNA reads as TGTGCCAGCTCACCGGACGGCTATGGCTACACCTTC. Its protein product is CASSPDGYGYTF. The chain joins TRBV18 to TRBJ1-2, with no clear D. The ends were cut back, 3 bases at V and 4 bases at J, with 6 bases in the middle. Germline CDR1 and CDR2: KGHSH and LQKENI. This CDR3 has 12 residues. The full variable domain, completed using reference TRBV18 and TRBJ1-2, is NAGVMQNPRHLVRRRGQEARLRCSPMKGHSHVYWYRQLPEEGLKFMVYLQKENIIDESGMPKERFSAEFPKEGPSILRIQQVVRGDSAAYFCASSPDGYGYTFGSGTRLTVV.

V is TRBV28 and J is TRBJ1-1; 9 positions agree with TRBD1. V shed 2 bases and J 5 bases; nucleotides not matched to a gene: 9. The germline gives CDR1 MDHEN, CDR2 SYDVKM. There are 16 residues in the CDR3. The CDR3 loop is CASSLPGQGGGTEAFF. CDR3 DNA: TGTGCCAGCAGTTTACCGGGACAGGGAGGAGGGACTGAAGCTTTCTTT.

The rearrangement joins TRBV19 to TRBJ1-2, with 7 bases lining up with TRBD1. The CDR3 extends over 11 amino acids. V lost 9 bases to trimming and J lost 3 bases; unmatched junction nucleotides: 1. Germline V lookup: CDR1 LNHDA, CDR2 SQIVND (reference sequence). The CDR3 DNA reads as TGTGCCAGCGGACAGGACTATGGCTACACCTTC. This sequence encodes CASGQDYGYTF.

The chain employs TRBV5-6 and TRBJ2-5, with D tentatively TRBD2 (5 bases). The CDR3 has 14 residues. Germline loops: CDR1 SGHDT, CDR2 YYEEEE. The V end lost 4 bases, the J end lost 5 bases, and 15 bases lay between the germline ends. The CDR3 sequence: CASSRPGRGETQYF. The CDR3 nucleotides read TGTGCCAGCAGCCGGCCTGGCAGAGGGGAGACCCAGTACTTC.

The chain is built from TRBV11-1 and TRBJ2-1; 7 nucleotides align to TRBD2. Germline CDR1 and CDR2: SGHAT and FQDESV (reference sequence). The CDR3 contains 15 residues. V was pared by 1 base and J by 1 base, with 1 base of the junction left unmatched. CDR3 nucleotide sequence: TGTGCCAGCAGCTTAGGCGGGAGTTCCTACAATGAGCAGTTCTTC. Translated: CASSLGGSSYNEQFF. The full variable domain, its missing parts supplied by reference TRBV11-1 and TRBJ2-1, is EAEVAQSPRYKITEKSQAVAFWCDPISGHATLYWYRQILGQGPELLVQFQDESVVDDSQLPKDRFSAERLKGVDSTLKIQPAELGDSAMYLCASSLGGSSYNEQFFGPGTRLTVL.

The chain links TRBV6-5 to TRBJ1-5, with D perhaps TRBD1 (6 bases). The length of the CDR3 is 14 residues. Germline CDR1 is MNHEY and CDR2 is SVGAGI. V was cut by 10 bases and J by 6 bases, with 19 bases left in between. As DNA, the CDR3 is TGTGCCACACACCGGGACAATGGGGTTCAGCCCCAGCATTTT. Translated, it gives CATHRDNGVQPQHF.

This chain uses TRBV6-4 with TRBJ2-3; 8 bases match TRBD1. V lost 5 bases, J lost 4 bases, and 8 bases stayed unmatched. CDR3 length equals 15 residues. The germline V gene encodes CDR1 MRHNA and CDR2 SNTAGT. The CDR3 DNA reads as TGTGCCAGCAGTACCGGACAGGGAGGAGCAGATACGCAGTATTTT. This encodes CASSTGQGGADTQYF.

The V and J genes are TRBV29-1 and TRBJ2-1, with TRBD2 identical over 14 bases. The CDR3 length is 14 residues. Germline V CDR1 and CDR2: SQVTM, ANQGSEA. Unmatched junction bases numbered 5, after V lost 1 base and J lost 12 bases. As DNA, the CDR3 is TGCAGCGTTGAAGGGACTAGCGGGAGGATGGGGCAGTTCTTC. Its translation is CSVEGTSGRMGQFF.